This T cell receptor beta chain was retrieved from a study of OX40 agonist ivuxolimab in advanced cancers. Overall study context: An agonistic anti-OX40 (CD134) antibody, ivuxolimab, was used to treat the patients.

This CDR3 has 17 amino acids. V dropped 0 bases and J dropped 5 bases, with 16 bases sitting between them. Germline V gene sequence: CDR1 SGHTA, CDR2 FQGTGA. TCRdb's copy holds only in-frame clones and misses some; the assay was immunoSEQ multiplex PCR. The data show 60,000 to 85,000 clones, with approximately 87% seen just once and roughly 7% held by the top ten. The specimen comprised CD4+ or CD8+ T cells sorted from blood, sampled in a trial of the OX40 agonist ivuxolimab. The chain couples TRBV7-3 to TRBJ2-2, with D perhaps being TRBD1 or TRBD2 (5 bases each). This sequence originates from an adult with an advanced solid tumor such as melanoma, head and neck, liver or kidney cancer. The CDR3 DNA reads as TGTGCCAGCAGCTTAACACTCGCAGGGCCGGGGACCGGGGAGCTGTTTTTT. It codes for CASSLTLAGPGTGELFF.